This entry lists 32 T cell receptor beta chains sequenced from one sample in a study of glioma-infiltrating T cells after dendritic cell vaccination. Sequencing used immunoSEQ multiplex PCR; TCRdb keeps in-frame clones, though not all of them. The repertoire has 75,000 to 100,000 clones, 79% of them found once; the top ten carry approximately 6%. The source material was blood, sampled before dendritic cell vaccination. These receptors were taken from a human donor with glioblastoma.

This sequence joins TRBV7-2 and TRBJ2-1; TRBD1 is a possible D gene (5 bases). Trimming pared 5 bases from V and 4 bases from J, leaving 15 bases between. The CDR3 extends over 15 amino acids. In germline, CDR1 is SGHTA, CDR2 FQGNSA. In DNA form, the CDR3 reads TGTGCCAGCAGCACATACGACAGCTTTTACAATGAGCAGTTCTTC. This codes for CASSTYDSFYNEQFF.

V usage is TRBV6-5 and J usage is TRBJ1-1, with D tentatively TRBD1 (5 bases). Germline V gives CDR1 MNHEY, CDR2 SVGAGI. Trimming removed 2 bases at V and 6 bases at J, with 16 bases between. The length of the CDR3 is 15 residues. CDR3: CASSYALQSRAEAFF. In DNA form, the CDR3 reads TGTGCCAGCAGTTACGCCCTCCAAAGCAGGGCTGAAGCTTTCTTT.

The J gene is TRBJ1-2, the V gene TRBV2; D is perhaps TRBD1 (6 bases). Germline V gene sequence: CDR1 SNHLY, CDR2 FYNNEI. This CDR3 has 14 residues. Trimming removed 6 bases from V and 0 bases from J, with 11 bases in between. DNA of the CDR3: TGTGCCAGCAGAAACAGGGAGACTAACTATGGCTACACCTTC. Protein product: CASRNRETNYGYTF. The full variable domain, in which reference TRBV2 and TRBJ1-2 provide the parts outside the CDR3, is EPEVTQTPSHQVTQMGQEVILRCVPISNHLYFYWYRQILGQKVEFLVSFYNNEISEKSEIFDDQFSVERPDGSNFTLKIRSTKLEDSAMYFCASRNRETNYGYTFGSGTRLTVV.

Of note for this clone: The sample has other DNA sequences that encode this CDR3 too. The chain has TRBV11-2 and TRBJ2-5; 9 bases are shared with TRBD2. The CDR3 extends over 14 amino acids. J gave up 5 bases and V 1 base, and 2 bases lay outside the gene matches. CDR1 is SGHAT and CDR2 is FQNNGV in the germline V gene. The CDR3 DNA follows: TGTGCCAGCAGCTTAGTCCTAGCGGGGGAGACCCAGTACTTC. Its translation is CASSLVLAGETQYF.

The J gene is TRBJ1-4, the V gene TRBV28, with a weak D call TRBD1 (6 bases). Germline CDR1 MDHEN, CDR2 SYDVKM. The V end lost 3 bases, the J end lost 0 bases, and 11 bases lay between the germline ends. This CDR3 spans 16 amino acids. The DNA for the CDR3 is TGTGCCAGCAGTTTCAGGGGACCCACAACTAATGAAAAACTGTTTTTT. It encodes CASSFRGPTTNEKLFF.

The chain has TRBV5-6 and TRBJ2-6, with a weak D call TRBD2 (7 bases). Germline loops: CDR1 SGHDT, CDR2 YYEEEE. This CDR3 has 18 amino acids. Deletions cut 0 bases from V and 0 bases from J, with 13 bases between. The DNA for the CDR3 is TGTGCCAGCAGCTTGGGTAATAGGGGGGGCTCTGGGGCCAACGTCCTGACTTTC. Amino acids: CASSLGNRGGSGANVLTF.

This clone showed up just a few times. The chain carries TRBV10-2 and TRBJ1-2; maybe TRBD1 (6 bases). This CDR3 is built from 16 residues. Between the trimmed V and J ends, which lost 8 bases and 0 bases, there was a span of 19 bases. The germline V gene has CDR1 WSHSY and CDR2 SAAADI. The DNA for the CDR3 is TGCGCCAGCGCCCCGGGACAAGCGTTTGCTAACTATGGCTACACCTTC. Protein sequence: CASAPGQAFANYGYTF.

The chain is built from TRBV7-3 and TRBJ1-1, with 8 bases identical to TRBD1. Germline V gene sequence: CDR1 SGHTA, CDR2 FQGTGA. The CDR3 spans 14 residues. V shed 4 bases, J shed 3 bases, and the junction held 4 bases outside the gene matches. The CDR3 region is CASSSQGADTEAFF. The CDR3, as DNA: TGTGCCAGCAGCTCCCAGGGGGCCGACACTGAAGCTTTCTTT. The full variable domain, rest sourced from reference TRBV7-3 and TRBJ1-1, is GAGVSQTPSNKVTEKGKYVELRCDPISGHTALYWYRQSLGQGPEFLIYFQGTGAADDSGLPNDRFFAVRPEGSVSTLKIQRTERGDSAVYLCASSSQGADTEAFFGQGTRLTVV.

V is TRBV5-1 and J is TRBJ1-1; unclear D gene. V lost 0 bases to trimming and J lost 1 base, with 13 bases between them. Germline V gene data show CDR1 as SGHRS and CDR2 as YFSETQ. The CDR3 has 16 residues. This CDR3 reads CASSLVVWRPNTEAFF. As DNA, the CDR3 is TGCGCCAGCAGCTTGGTAGTATGGCGGCCGAACACTGAAGCTTTCTTT.

The chain combines TRBV11-2 with TRBJ1-2; D is unresolved. CDR1 is SGHAT, CDR2 FQNNGV, per germline. This CDR3 has 17 residues. Trimming left V 2 bases short and J 4 bases short, with 20 bases between. CDR3 sequence reads: CASSLLSSWVESYGYTF. The CDR3 DNA reads TGTGCCAGCAGCTTACTGTCGAGTTGGGTGGAGAGCTATGGCTACACCTTC.

The chain employs TRBV5-4 and TRBJ2-1, with D uncertain. CDR1 SGHNT and CDR2 YYREEE come from the germline V gene (reference sequence). Deletions cut 2 bases from V and 4 bases from J, with 10 bases between. This CDR3 is 14 amino acids long. CDR3 nucleotides: TGTGCCAGCAGCTTTCATTTGACATACAATGAGCAGTTCTTC. Its protein product is CASSFHLTYNEQFF.

This clone has a handful of counts. The chain recombines TRBV30 with TRBJ1-2; 9 nucleotides agree with TRBD1. The length of the CDR3 is 13 residues. The germline V gene encodes CDR1 GTSNPN and CDR2 SVGIG (reference sequence). Trimming at V came to 4 bases and at J to 11 bases, leaving 11 bases not matched to a gene. This CDR3 reads CAWNSRDRAGYTF. CDR3 DNA: TGTGCCTGGAACAGCCGGGACAGGGCGGGATACACCTTC.

The genes are TRBV15 and TRBJ2-7, with a tentative D call TRBD2 (6 bases). V was shortened by 4 bases and J by 4 bases, with 17 bases between the two germline ends. Germline CDR1 and CDR2: LNHNV and YYDKDF (reference sequence). The CDR3 has 15 residues. The CDR3 DNA is TGTGCCACCAGCAACCTCCGGGACTCAAATTACGAGCAGTACTTC. It encodes CATSNLRDSNYEQYF. Drawing the rest from reference TRBV15 and TRBJ2-7, the complete variable domain is DAMVIQNPRYQVTQFGKPVTLSCSQTLNHNVMYWYQQKSSQAPKLLFHYYDKDFNNEADTPDNFQSRRPNTSFCFLDIRSPGLGDTAMYLCATSNLRDSNYEQYFGPGTRLTVT.

This clone was seen only once. This chain links TRBV19 with TRBJ1-1; tentatively, D is TRBD1 (5 bases). V was clipped by 3 bases and J by 7 bases, with 12 bases between them. Germline CDR1 is LNHDA and CDR2 is SQIVND (reference sequence). This CDR3 is built from 13 residues. The CDR3 spells CASSISLGGEAFF. DNA of the CDR3: TGTGCCAGTAGTATTTCTCTCGGGGGTGAAGCTTTCTTT.

The genes are TRBV18 and TRBJ1-6, with TRBD1 identical over 9 bases. The CDR3 contains 16 residues. The V segment lost 2 bases and the J segment 8 bases; nucleotides outside the gene matches: 7. Germline V gene data show CDR1 as KGHSH and CDR2 as LQKENI. As DNA, the CDR3 is TGTGCCAGCTCACCATCACCGGGACAGGGATATTCACCCCTCCACTTT. This sequence encodes CASSPSPGQGYSPLHF.

The chain has TRBV5-1 and TRBJ2-1, with 8 bases identical to TRBD2. CDR1 and CDR2 from the germline V gene are SGHRS and YFSETQ. The CDR3 runs 15 residues. The J segment lost 4 bases and the V segment lost 0 bases, leaving 3 bases of the junction unmatched. The CDR3 spells CASSLGSGKYNEQFF. CDR3 DNA sequence: TGCGCCAGCAGCTTGGGTAGCGGGAAGTACAATGAGCAGTTCTTC.

The gene calls are TRBV2 and TRBJ2-3; the D gene is possibly TRBD1 (6 bases). CDR3 size: 17 residues. The V and J ends lost 4 bases and 1 base respectively, with 18 bases between them. From germline, CDR1 is SNHLY and CDR2 FYNNEI. The DNA for the CDR3 is TGTGCCAGCAGTGGTGGGACACAATTGGTGGGCACAGATACGCAGTATTTT. Translation gives CASSGGTQLVGTDTQYF.

V usage is TRBV2 and J usage is TRBJ2-5; D gene ambiguous. V lost 7 bases and J 1 base, leaving 7 bases between the germline ends. CDR1 and CDR2 (germline): SNHLY, FYNNEI. The length of the CDR3 is 12 residues. The DNA for the CDR3 is TGTGCCAGCATGACTGTCCAAGAGACCCAGTACTTC. This encodes CASMTVQETQYF.

This chain links TRBV5-6 with TRBJ2-7, with 8 bases matching TRBD1. V was clipped by 0 bases and J by 6 bases; unmatched bases: 8. Germline assignment: CDR1 SGHDT and CDR2 YYEEEE. The CDR3 length is 15 residues. The CDR3 bases are TGTGCCAGCAGCTTGGGTCAGGGGGCATCTTTCGAGCAGTACTTC. This encodes CASSLGQGASFEQYF.

The genes are TRBV7-3 and TRBJ2-2, with D hard to call. This CDR3 has 12 amino acids. Trimming removed 3 bases at V and 5 bases at J, with 4 bases between. In germline, CDR1 is SGHTA, CDR2 FQGTGA. The CDR3 DNA sequence: TGTGCCAGCAGCTTTTTAACCGGGGAGCTGTTTTTT. This codes for CASSFLTGELFF.

The chain has TRBV5-1 and TRBJ1-1; 8 nucleotides line up with TRBD1. CDR1 is SGHRS and CDR2 is YFSETQ in the germline V gene. With V trimmed by 4 bases and J by 7 bases, 12 bases remained unmatched. The CDR3 runs to 15 residues. CDR3 nucleotide sequence: TGCGCCAGCAGCCCCCCCACAGGGGGTGCCGATGAAGCTTTCTTT. Translation: CASSPPTGGADEAFF.

The chain couples TRBV27 to TRBJ1-5; tentative D call: TRBD1 (6 bases). V gave up 6 bases and J gave up 0 bases, with 12 bases separating them. Germline loops: CDR1 MNHEY, CDR2 SMNVEV (reference sequence). The CDR3 contains 15 residues. The CDR3 bases are TGTGCCAGCAGGATGGGACACGGTAGCAATCAGCCCCAGCATTTT. Amino acids: CASRMGHGSNQPQHF.

The chain recombines TRBV15 with TRBJ1-3; D remains ambiguous. The CDR3 length is 15 residues. Germline CDR1 and CDR2: LNHNV and YYDKDF (reference sequence). With 0 bases removed from V and 2 bases from J, the gap between germline ends came to 8 bases. As DNA, the CDR3 is TGTGCCACCAGCAGAGACCCGGGAACTGGAAACACCATATATTTT. It translates to CATSRDPGTGNTIYF.

The chain carries TRBV5-6 and TRBJ2-7, with TRBD2 identical over 8 bases. This CDR3 has 14 amino acids. The J segment lost 2 bases and the V segment lost 2 bases, leaving 3 bases of the junction unmatched. Germline values: CDR1 SGHDT, CDR2 YYEEEE. CDR3 region: CASSFPGLAYEQYF. CDR3 nucleotide sequence: TGTGCCAGCAGCTTCCCGGGACTAGCCTACGAGCAGTACTTC.

This sequence joins TRBV6-6 and TRBJ2-6, with D maybe TRBD2 (6 bases). The V end was cut by 8 bases, the J end by 3 bases, with 11 bases between. The germline V gene encodes CDR1 MNHNY and CDR2 SVGAGI (reference sequence). The CDR3 consists of 14 residues. CDR3 DNA: TGTGCCAGCGGAGGGGTGCGTGGGGCCAACGTCCTGACTTTC. Its translation: CASGGVRGANVLTF.

This clone occurred a few times. The gene calls are TRBV7-9 and TRBJ2-1, with a possible D match to TRBD2 (5 bases). Trimming took off 2 bases at V and 7 bases at J, with 24 bases between the two ends. The V gene's germline CDR1 is SEHNR and CDR2 FQNEAQ (reference sequence). The CDR3 runs 18 residues. The CDR3 sequence is CASSLRERVAPGTNEQFF. The CDR3 DNA reads as TGTGCCAGCAGCTTAAGAGAAAGGGTTGCGCCGGGAACGAATGAGCAGTTCTTC.

The count of this clone is one. This chain links TRBV5-1 with TRBJ2-5, with TRBD1 matching 9 bases. The CDR3 totals 15 residues. The V segment lost 4 bases and the J segment 5 bases; nucleotides outside the gene matches: 9. Looked up from germline, CDR1 is SGHRS and CDR2 is YFSETQ. The CDR3 loop is CASSATGTGRETQYF. Here the CDR3 DNA reads TGCGCCAGCAGCGCAACCGGGACAGGGAGGGAGACCCAGTACTTC.

The chain employs TRBV11-2 and TRBJ2-5; D is perhaps TRBD1 (5 bases). The CDR3 consists of 16 residues. V lost 0 bases and J lost 0, with 11 bases in between. CDR1 is SGHAT and CDR2 is FQNNGV in the germline V gene. CDR3 loop: CASSLDLGADQETQYF. The CDR3 coding sequence is TGTGCCAGCAGCTTAGATCTTGGGGCCGACCAAGAGACCCAGTACTTC.

A few counts support this clone. The genes are TRBV5-1 and TRBJ1-1; TRBD1 matches 8 bases. CDR3 length: 13 residues. CDR1 and CDR2 from the germline V gene are SGHRS and YFSETQ. The J segment lost 9 bases and the V segment lost 0 bases, leaving 4 bases of the junction unmatched. The CDR3 spells CASSLGGRGQAFF. CDR3 DNA: TGCGCCAGCAGCTTGGGGGGCAGGGGGCAAGCTTTCTTT.

This chain links TRBV12-5 with TRBJ2-2; maybe TRBD1 (6 bases). The CDR3 loop spans 17 amino acids. Trimming shortened V by 3 bases and J by 0 bases, and 14 bases separated the two germline ends. In germline, CDR1 is LGHNT, CDR2 FRNRAP. The CDR3 sequence is CASGFRQEYTNTGELFF. In DNA, the CDR3 is TGTGCTAGTGGTTTTAGACAGGAATATACGAACACCGGGGAGCTGTTTTTT.

The rearrangement uses TRBV11-3 and TRBJ2-3, with TRBD2 matching 8 bases. The CDR3 consists of 15 residues. CDR1 and CDR2 from the germline V gene are SGHNT and YENEEA. The V segment lost 5 bases and the J segment 5 bases; nucleotides outside the gene matches: 9. The chain's CDR3 is CASSNTRGAGDTQYF. For the CDR3, the DNA is TGTGCCAGCAGCAACACGCGGGGGGCCGGAGATACGCAGTATTTT.

This chain links TRBV21-1 with TRBJ1-5; the listed D gene, TRBD1, was not tested against the DNA. TRBV21-1 is an annotated pseudogene. The CDR3 is made up of 15 amino acids. Here the CDR3 reads CASSLYRVRNQPQHF. Here the CDR3 DNA reads TGTGCCAGCAGCCTCTACAGGGTCCGCAATCAGCCCCAGCATTTT.